These 21 T cell receptor beta chains originate from one sample sequenced in a study of blood T cell repertoires in COVID-19. Sequencing used immunoSEQ multiplex PCR; TCRdb keeps in-frame clones, though not all of them. Of approximately 200,000 clones in the sample, about 85% were seen once. The specimen sequenced was PBMCs or T cells enriched from blood (not recorded which). The receptor set was obtained from a man aged 40-50 years who had recovered from COVID-19.

This chain uses TRBV10-3 with TRBJ2-4; TRBD2 matches 7 bases. With V trimmed by 2 bases and J by 7 bases, 5 bases remained unmatched. Per the germline V gene, CDR1 is ENHRY and CDR2 is SYGVKD. The CDR3 sequence is 14 residues long. This CDR3 is CAISEGDYWNIQYF. The CDR3 DNA reads as TGTGCCATCAGTGAGGGGGACTACTGGAACATTCAGTACTTC.

The chain has TRBV13 and TRBJ1-3, with D tentatively TRBD1 (5 bases). CDR1 PRHDT and CDR2 FYEKMQ come from the germline V gene (reference sequence). The V end lost 5 bases, the J end lost 0 bases, and 11 bases lay between the germline ends. The CDR3 totals 15 residues. The CDR3 loop reads CASSLQGYSGNTIYF. Written as DNA, the CDR3 is TGTGCCAGCAGCCTCCAGGGCTACTCTGGAAACACCATATATTTT. Full variable domain (remainder filled in from reference TRBV13 and TRBJ1-3): AAGVIQSPRHLIKEKRETATLKCYPIPRHDTVYWYQQGPGQDPQFLISFYEKMQSDKGSIPDRFSAQQFSDYHSELNMSSLELGDSALYFCASSLQGYSGNTIYFGEGSWLTVV.

V gene TRBV29-1 combines with J gene TRBJ2-7; the D gene is possibly TRBD1 (5 bases). V lost 0 bases to trimming and J lost 2 bases, with 14 bases between them. CDR3 size: 15 residues. Germline loops: CDR1 SQVTM, CDR2 ANQGSEA. CDR3 bases: TGCAGCGTTGAAGATCGCGGCAGGGTCCCCTACGAGCAGTACTTC. It encodes CSVEDRGRVPYEQYF.

V and J are TRBV10-3 and TRBJ1-6; TRBD1 agrees at 7 bases. The CDR3 has 15 residues. Germline V CDR1 and CDR2: ENHRY, SYGVKD. V lost 3 bases, J lost 7 bases, and 6 bases stayed unmatched. CDR3: CAISDQDRQNSPLHF. The CDR3, as DNA: TGTGCCATCAGTGATCAGGACAGGCAAAATTCACCCCTCCACTTT.

Notes on this clone: The same CDR3 arises from other DNA sequences in this sample as well. The rearrangement links TRBV6-5 to TRBJ1-5; TRBD1 matches 7 bases. V shed 6 bases and J 4 bases; nucleotides not matched to a gene: 3. Germline V gene data show CDR1 as MNHEY and CDR2 as SVGAGI. This CDR3 has 13 amino acids. The DNA for the CDR3 is TGTGCCAGCAGAAGGGACAGTAATCAGCCCCAGCATTTT. Protein: CASRRDSNQPQHF.

A single count supports this clone. V usage is TRBV3-1 (or the pseudogene TRBV3-2) and J usage is TRBJ1-2; perhaps TRBD1 as D (6 bases). CDR1 is LGHDT, CDR2 YNNKEL, per germline (reference sequence). The CDR3 sequence is 15 residues long. The V end was cut by 0 bases, the J end by 5 bases, with 13 bases between. For the CDR3, the DNA is TGTGCCAGCAGCCAAGATGGGGGAGGGGGTTATGGCTACACCTTC. This codes for CASSQDGGGGYGYTF.

The chain uses TRBV5-1 and TRBJ2-3; no firm D call. CDR1 SGHRS and CDR2 YFSETQ come from the germline V gene. The CDR3 runs 13 residues. Trimming left V 0 bases short and J 3 bases short, with 5 bases between. In DNA, the CDR3 is TGCGCCAGCAGCTTGGCAGTAACAGATACGCAGTATTTT. Translating it yields CASSLAVTDTQYF.

The chain recombines TRBV20-1 with TRBJ2-7; 7 bases are a match to TRBD2. V was clipped by 3 bases and J by 9 bases; unmatched bases: 20. The CDR3 covers 16 residues. Looked up from germline, CDR1 is DFQATT and CDR2 is SNEGSKA (reference sequence). The CDR3: CSASSPGTTPGVVQYF. The CDR3 bases are TGCAGTGCTAGTAGCCCCGGGACTACCCCTGGGGTGGTGCAGTACTTC.

This clone was detected only a few times. This sequence joins TRBV7-2 and TRBJ2-7; D may be TRBD1 (6 bases). The CDR3 runs to 15 residues. V was trimmed by 0 bases and J by 5 bases, leaving 14 bases between them. Germline V lookup: CDR1 SGHTA, CDR2 FQGNSA. CDR3: CASSLASRGWDEQYF. In nucleotides, the CDR3 is TGTGCCAGCAGCTTAGCATCCAGGGGCTGGGACGAGCAGTACTTC.

This chain connects TRBV5-6 to TRBJ2-4; TRBD1 might be the D (5 bases). Germline assignment: CDR1 SGHDT and CDR2 YYEEEE. Trimming removed 1 base at V and 0 bases at J, with 14 bases between. The CDR3 length is 17 residues. The CDR3 protein is CASSLLGAGLAKNIQYF. The CDR3 DNA reads as TGTGCCAGCAGCTTGCTTGGGGCAGGCCTAGCCAAAAACATTCAGTACTTC.

The chain recombines TRBV6-5 with TRBJ1-1; D call uncertain. CDR1 and CDR2 from the germline V gene are MNHEY and SVGAGI. Trimming stripped 2 bases from V and 6 bases from J, with 7 bases between. The CDR3 extends over 12 amino acids. The CDR3 protein is CASSYLNSEAFF. DNA for the CDR3: TGTGCCAGCAGTTACCTTAATTCTGAAGCTTTCTTT.

The chain employs TRBV7-2 and TRBJ2-7, with 9 bases identical to TRBD2. CDR3 length: 18 residues. The junction had 20 bases not matched to a gene; V was cut back by 7 bases and J by 4 bases. Per germline, CDR1 SGHTA and CDR2 FQGNSA. CDR3: CASTPGAVAGVGGYEQYF. The DNA for the CDR3 is TGTGCCAGCACCCCGGGGGCGGTAGCGGGAGTGGGTGGGTACGAGCAGTACTTC.

The chain uses TRBV6-5 and TRBJ2-7; TRBD1 matches 7 bases. With 5 bases clipped from V and 6 bases from J, the junction kept 13 bases outside the gene matches. Per germline, CDR1 MNHEY and CDR2 SVGAGI. The CDR3 runs 15 residues. CDR3 loop: CASSNRDRPFGEQYF. The CDR3 DNA is TGTGCCAGCAGTAATCGGGACAGACCTTTTGGCGAGCAGTACTTC.

The genes are TRBV4-2 and TRBJ1-4; 8 bases line up with TRBD1. With 3 bases clipped from V and 4 bases from J, the junction kept 7 bases outside the gene matches. CDR3 length: 16 residues. The germline V gene has CDR1 LGHNA and CDR2 YNFKEQ. This CDR3 is CASSHDGDRHNEKLFF. CDR3 sequence (DNA): TGTGCCAGCAGCCACGATGGGGACAGGCATAATGAAAAACTGTTTTTT.

The J gene is TRBJ1-2, the V gene TRBV28, with 10 bases that match TRBD1. Looked up from germline, CDR1 is MDHEN and CDR2 is SYDVKM. V shed 5 bases and J 7 bases; nucleotides not matched to a gene: 7. CDR3 size: 14 residues. The CDR3 nucleotides are TGTGCCAGCAGTCCCGGGACAGGGGCATTTGGCTACACCTTC. This sequence encodes CASSPGTGAFGYTF.

This sequence joins TRBV6-2 or TRBV6-3 and TRBJ1-1; D is perhaps TRBD1 (6 bases). The V and J ends lost 1 base and 1 base respectively, with 7 bases between them. Germline CDR1 and CDR2: MNHEY and SVGEGT. The CDR3 sequence is 14 residues long. The CDR3: CASSYWGQNTEAFF. CDR3 DNA: TGTGCCAGCAGTTACTGGGGACAGAACACTGAAGCTTTCTTT.

The chain links TRBV14 to TRBJ2-7; no reliable D call. V dropped 2 bases and J dropped 5 bases, with 10 bases sitting between them. The V gene's germline CDR1 is SGHDN and CDR2 FVKESK. CDR3 length: 13 amino acids. CDR3 coding DNA: TGTGCCAGCAGCCAACCCGCGGCCCACGAGCAGTACTTC. Amino acids: CASSQPAAHEQYF.

V usage is TRBV4-2 and J usage is TRBJ1-3; 11 positions agree with TRBD1. With 2 bases clipped from V and 2 bases from J, the junction kept 8 bases outside the gene matches. This CDR3 is built from 18 residues. From germline, CDR1 is LGHNA and CDR2 YNFKEQ. The CDR3 loop is CASSQPGTGGSPGNTIYF. The CDR3 nucleotides are TGTGCCAGCAGCCAACCCGGGACAGGGGGTTCTCCTGGAAACACCATATATTTT.

The J gene is TRBJ2-2, the V gene TRBV19, with 8 nucleotides matching TRBD1. Germline V gives CDR1 LNHDA, CDR2 SQIVND (reference sequence). Losses at the gene ends were 1 base for V and 7 bases for J; bases not matched to a gene: 8. This CDR3 has 16 amino acids. In DNA, the CDR3 is TGTGCCAGTAGTATAGGTGGGCAGGGGGCCGGCGGGGAGCTGTTTTTT. It specifies CASSIGGQGAGGELFF.

The chain is built from TRBV7-9 and TRBJ2-2; the match to TRBD1 covers 8 bases. The ends lost 2 bases at V and 0 bases at J; junction bases unmatched: 5. Germline CDR1 SEHNR, CDR2 FQNEAQ (reference sequence). The CDR3 runs to 17 residues. DNA of the CDR3: TGTGCCAGCAGCTTAAGAGTACAGGGGGCGAACACCGGGGAGCTGTTTTTT. Translated, it gives CASSLRVQGANTGELFF.

A few counts support this clone. The chain is built from TRBV6-1 and TRBJ1-1, with D unclear. The CDR3 runs 13 residues. Trimming took off 0 bases at V and 9 bases at J, with 11 bases between the two ends. Per germline, CDR1 MNHNS and CDR2 SASEGT. In DNA form, the CDR3 reads TGTGCCAGCAGTGAAGCCTTTGAGGGTCAAGCTTTCTTT. This sequence encodes CASSEAFEGQAFF.